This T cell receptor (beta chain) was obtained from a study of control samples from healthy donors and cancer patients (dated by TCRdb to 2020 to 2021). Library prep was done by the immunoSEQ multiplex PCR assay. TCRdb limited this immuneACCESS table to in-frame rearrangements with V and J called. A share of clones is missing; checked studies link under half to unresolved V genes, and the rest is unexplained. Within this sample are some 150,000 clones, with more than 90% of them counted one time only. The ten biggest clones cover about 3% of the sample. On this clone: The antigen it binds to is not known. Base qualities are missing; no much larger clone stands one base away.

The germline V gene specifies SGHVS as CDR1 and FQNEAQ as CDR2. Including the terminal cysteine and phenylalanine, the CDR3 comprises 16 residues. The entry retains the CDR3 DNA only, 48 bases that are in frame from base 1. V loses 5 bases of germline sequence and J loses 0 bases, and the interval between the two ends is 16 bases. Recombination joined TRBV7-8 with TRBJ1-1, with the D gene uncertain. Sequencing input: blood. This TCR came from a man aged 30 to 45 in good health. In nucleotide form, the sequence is TGTGCCAGCAGCCTCCTGGCCCTCGGGGTGAACACTGAAGCTTTCTTT. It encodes CASSLLALGVNTEAFF.